These 9 T cell receptor beta chains share one sample of origin, sequenced in a study of CD8+ T cells in alopecia areata. Following extraction, RNA underwent reverse transcription to cDNA, which served as the sequencing template. Assay: immunoSEQ multiplex PCR; the TCRdb copy retains only in-frame clones and omits some. Found here are roughly 150,000 clones, roughly 50% of them singletons; the top ten hold 4% to 5.5%. Sequences were obtained from CD4+ T cells sorted from blood. These receptors were collected from a human donor in good health.

This clone was observed a few times. This chain links TRBV10-3 with TRBJ2-1; maybe TRBD2 (5 bases). CDR3 length equals 17 residues. Germline CDR1 is ENHRY and CDR2 is SYGVKD. Trimming removed 3 bases from V and 2 bases from J, with 17 bases in between. In DNA, the CDR3 is TGTGCCATCAGTGACCTCCTTGACGAGGAGGCCTACAATGAGCAGTTCTTC. Translated, it gives CAISDLLDEEAYNEQFF.

The chain combines TRBV7-6 with TRBJ2-5, with D unclear. Germline values: CDR1 SGHVS, CDR2 FNYEAQ. The CDR3 sequence is 11 residues long. V was cut by 2 bases and J by 2 bases, with 0 bases left in between. The CDR3 protein is CASSLQETQYF. The DNA for the CDR3 is TGTGCCAGCAGCTTACAAGAGACCCAGTACTTC.

This clone was seen only a few times. The genes are TRBV5-1 and TRBJ2-7; TRBD1 agrees at 9 bases. With 0 bases clipped from V and 8 bases from J, the junction kept 9 bases outside the gene matches. This CDR3 comprises 15 residues. Looked up from germline, CDR1 is SGHRS and CDR2 is YFSETQ. CDR3: CASSLEGTGRRKQYF. CDR3 nucleotides: TGCGCCAGCAGCTTGGAGGGGACAGGGAGGAGGAAGCAGTACTTC.

The V and J genes are TRBV5-1 and TRBJ2-7; D gene unclear. V gave up 2 bases and J gave up 3 bases, with 9 bases separating them. Germline V lookup: CDR1 SGHRS, CDR2 YFSETQ. This CDR3 spans 13 amino acids. CDR3 loop: CASSLGEGYEQYF. In DNA form, the CDR3 reads TGCGCCAGCAGCTTAGGAGAAGGCTACGAGCAGTACTTC.

The CDR3 DNA is TGTGCCTGGAGTGTGGGACAGGGGTGGATTCGGGATCAGCCCCAGCATTTT. This gives the protein CAWSVGQGWIRDQPQHF. The genes are TRBV30 and TRBJ1-5; 10 nucleotides match TRBD1. The CDR3 extends over 17 amino acids. Germline V lookup: CDR1 GTSNPN, CDR2 SVGIG (reference sequence). The trim removed 0 bases at V and 5 bases at J, leaving 10 bases unmatched.

Regarding this clone: A much larger clone differs by one base, so this may be a read error. The chain employs TRBV7-9 and TRBJ2-4, with unresolved D. The CDR3 contains 11 residues. V lost 4 bases, J lost 6 bases, and 4 bases lay in between. Germline loops: CDR1 SEHNR, CDR2 FQNEAQ (reference sequence). CDR3 coding DNA: TGTGCCAGCAGCTCCGGAAACATTCAGTACTTC. Translating gives CASSSGNIQYF.

The chain joins TRBV29-1 to TRBJ2-7; D remains unclear. The germline gives CDR1 SQVTM, CDR2 ANQGSEA. The CDR3 is 11 residues long. Deletions cut 7 bases from V and 1 base from J, with 8 bases between. CDR3 DNA sequence: TGCAGCGCTACGGCGTCCTACGAGCAGTACTTC. Translating gives CSATASYEQYF.

To note about this clone: This sample also contains other DNA sequences that code for the same CDR3. The rearrangement uses TRBV28 and TRBJ1-5; the D is unclear. Trimming cost V 1 base and J 4 bases, with 11 bases left between them. Germline values: CDR1 MDHEN, CDR2 SYDVKM. The CDR3 has 15 residues. CDR3 in DNA: TGTGCCAGCAGTTTATCCCTGGCAGGAAATCAGCCCCAGCATTTT. The encoded protein is CASSLSLAGNQPQHF.

This clone was counted between two and nine times. The rearrangement joins TRBV5-1 to TRBJ2-1; TRBD1 agrees at 10 bases. Germline values: CDR1 SGHRS, CDR2 YFSETQ. With 4 bases clipped from V and 9 bases from J, the junction kept 10 bases outside the gene matches. The CDR3 consists of 15 residues. The CDR3 loop reads CASSPSGTGEVEQFF. The DNA of the CDR3 is TGCGCCAGCAGCCCTTCCGGGACAGGGGAAGTTGAGCAGTTCTTC.